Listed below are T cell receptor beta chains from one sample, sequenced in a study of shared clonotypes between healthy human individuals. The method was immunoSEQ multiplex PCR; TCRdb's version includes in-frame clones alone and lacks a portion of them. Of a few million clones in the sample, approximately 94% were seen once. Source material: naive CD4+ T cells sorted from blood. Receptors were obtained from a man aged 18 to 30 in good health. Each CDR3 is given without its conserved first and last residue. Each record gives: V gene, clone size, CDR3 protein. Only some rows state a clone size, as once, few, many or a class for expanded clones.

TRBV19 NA ASSTDRGGQPQH
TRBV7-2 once ASSGQGFSEQY
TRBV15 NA ATSRDRVNTEAF
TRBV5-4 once ASSFTTARINAIDTQY
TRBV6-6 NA ASSYSAGGSYEQY
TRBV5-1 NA ASKKTENTEAF
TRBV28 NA ASSLFTLGQGGGYT
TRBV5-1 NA ASSLSSSGANVLT
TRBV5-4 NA ASSKAGTGDNSPLH
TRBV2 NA ASSGLAGVEQY